Listed below are T cell receptor beta chains from one sample, sequenced in a study of breast tumors, draining lymph nodes, adjacent tissues. MiXCR, applied by TCRdb to the multiplex PCR reads, yields one record per CDR3 protein. Among about 270,000 distinct CDR3 sequences listed, under 35% were seen once. Source material: axillary lymph node tissue. Receptor source: a female donor with breast cancer. Some clones in this sample may be carry-over from other donors' samples. Each CDR3 is given with its conserved first and last residue. The order of the fields is CDR3 protein, CDR3 DNA, D gene, clone size, J gene, V gene. The D gene is left open where the match is weak. The size field is filled for only some rows; it gives once, few, many or a size class.

CDR3: CASSPRTGEVEQYF
DNA: TGTGCCAGCAGTCCTCGGACAGGGGAAGTCGAGCAGTACTTC
D: TRBD1
size: NA
J: TRBJ2-7
V: TRBV6-9

CDR3: CASTRGRASYNSPLHF
DNA: TGTGCCAGCACCCGCGGGAGGGCCTCCTATAATTCACCCCTCCACTTT
D: NA
size: NA
J: TRBJ1-6
V: TRBV28

CDR3: CASSVGASGSYNEQFF
DNA: TGTGCCAGCAGCGTAGGGGCTAGCGGGAGTTACAATGAGCAGTTCTTC
D: TRBD2
size: many
J: TRBJ2-1
V: TRBV9

CDR3: CASSLGTGREQYF
DNA: TGTGCCAGCAGCTTAGGGACAGGGCGCGAGCAGTACTTC
D: TRBD1
size: many
J: TRBJ2-7
V: TRBV5-6

CDR3: CASSAGVPYEQYF
DNA: TGTGCCAGCAGCGCGGGGGTCCCCTACGAGCAGTACTTC
D: NA
size: many
J: TRBJ2-7
V: TRBV9

CDR3: CSGLGTGKSSEQYF
DNA: TGCAGTGGACTAGGGACAGGGAAATCCTCCGAGCAGTACTTC
D: TRBD1
size: few
J: TRBJ2-7
V: TRBV20-1

CDR3: CASSSGTHNEQFF
DNA: TGCGCCAGCAGTTCCGGGACCCACAATGAGCAGTTCTTC
D: NA
size: many
J: TRBJ2-1
V: TRBV10-1

CDR3: CSARDRSKLQETQYF
DNA: TGCAGTGCTAGAGATCGGTCTAAGCTCCAAGAGACCCAGTACTTC
D: NA
size: once
J: TRBJ2-5
V: TRBV20-1

CDR3: CASSMTGPEPQHF
DNA: TGTGCCAGCAGTATGACGGGACCTGAGCCCCAGCATTTT
D: NA
size: many
J: TRBJ1-5
V: TRBV2

CDR3: CASSLMPDYGYTF
DNA: TGTGCCAGCAGCTTAATGCCGGATTATGGCTACACCTTC
D: NA
size: many
J: TRBJ1-2
V: TRBV11-1

CDR3: CASSSTWTGSLRSSYEQYF
DNA: TGTGCCAGCAGCTCGACATGGACAGGTTCCCTCCGGTCCTCCTACGAGCAGTACTTC
D: TRBD1
size: many
J: TRBJ2-7
V: TRBV7-6

CDR3: CASSVARGLLGDTGELFF
DNA: TGTGCCAGCAGCGTAGCTCGGGGACTACTGGGGGACACCGGGGAGCTGTTTTTT
D: TRBD2
size: many
J: TRBJ2-2
V: TRBV9

CDR3: CASSTHNHSPLHF
DNA: TGTGCCAGCAGTACACATAATCATTCACCCCTCCACTTT
D: NA
size: many
J: TRBJ1-6
V: TRBV12-3/TRBV12-4

CDR3: CAISAGVNTDTQYF
DNA: TGTGCCATCAGTGCAGGGGTAAACACAGATACGCAGTATTTT
D: NA
size: many
J: TRBJ2-3
V: TRBV10-3

CDR3: CASSIGLAANEQFF
DNA: TGTGCCAGTAGTATAGGACTAGCTGCCAATGAGCAGTTCTTC
D: TRBD2
size: many
J: TRBJ2-1
V: TRBV19

CDR3: CASSDRLEQYF
DNA: TGTGCCAGCAGTGATAGGCTCGAGCAGTACTTC
D: NA
size: many
J: TRBJ2-7
V: TRBV25-1

CDR3: CSASRLAGVSNEQFF
DNA: TGCAGTGCAAGTCGTCTAGCGGGAGTAAGTAATGAGCAGTTCTTC
D: TRBD2
size: many
J: TRBJ2-1
V: TRBV20-1

CDR3: CASSPGRTRTYNEQFF
DNA: TGTGCCAGCAGCCCCGGTCGGACCCGGACATACAATGAGCAGTTCTTC
D: NA
size: NA
J: TRBJ2-1
V: TRBV7-8

CDR3: CASSGGLGANEKLFF
DNA: TGTGCCAGCAGCGGGGGTCTGGGAGCTAATGAAAAACTGTTTTTT
D: NA
size: many
J: TRBJ1-4
V: TRBV6-6

CDR3: CASSQDWSSGNTIYF
DNA: TGCGCCAGCAGCCAAGATTGGAGCTCTGGAAACACCATATATTTT
D: NA
size: many
J: TRBJ1-3
V: TRBV4-2

CDR3: CASSYSGRTGADSPLHF
DNA: TGTGCCAGCAGTTACTCGGGCCGGACAGGAGCGGATTCACCCCTCCACTTT
D: TRBD1
size: many
J: TRBJ1-6
V: TRBV6-5

CDR3: CASSGVFGLAGRNEQFF
DNA: TGTGCCAGCAGTGGGGTATTCGGCCTAGCGGGACGAAATGAGCAGTTCTTC
D: TRBD2
size: many
J: TRBJ2-1
V: TRBV2

CDR3: CASSPSTGGRRDTQYF
DNA: TGTGCCAGCAGTCCCTCGACAGGCGGGAGGAGGGATACGCAGTATTTT
D: TRBD2
size: NA
J: TRBJ2-3
V: TRBV6-5

CDR3: CASSDVGADTQYF
DNA: TGTGCCAGCAGTGATGTGGGTGCGGATACGCAGTATTTT
D: NA
size: many
J: TRBJ2-3
V: TRBV6-1

CDR3: CASSEGLVTGYEQFF
DNA: TGTGCCAGCAGTGAAGGGCTAGTAACTGGGTATGAGCAGTTCTTC
D: NA
size: few
J: TRBJ2-1
V: TRBV6-1

CDR3: CAAGAGENTRELFF
DNA: TGTGCGGCCGGGGCGGGGGAAAACACCAGGGAGCTGTTTTTT
D: TRBD2
size: NA
J: TRBJ2-2
V: TRBV10-3

CDR3: CASTLWGSNQPQHF
DNA: TGTGCCAGTACCCTTTGGGGTAGCAATCAGCCCCAGCATTTT
D: NA
size: many
J: TRBJ1-5
V: TRBV19

CDR3: CASSSSGQVSWAGEDEQYF
DNA: TGTGCCAGCAGCTCCTCGGGACAGGTCTCGTGGGCGGGAGAGGACGAGCAGTACTTC
D: NA
size: many
J: TRBJ2-7
V: TRBV5-6

CDR3: CANERQGAVWTNEKLFF
DNA: TGCGCCAACGAAAGACAGGGGGCTGTGTGGACTAATGAAAAACTGTTTTTT
D: TRBD1
size: NA
J: TRBJ1-4
V: TRBV10-1

CDR3: CSAFSDRARNQPQHF
DNA: TGCAGTGCTTTCTCCGACAGGGCCCGCAATCAGCCCCAGCATTTT
D: TRBD1
size: NA
J: TRBJ1-5
V: TRBV20-1

CDR3: CASSVDHPGELFF
DNA: TGTGCCAGCAGCGTAGATCATCCCGGGGAGCTGTTTTTT
D: NA
size: many
J: TRBJ2-2
V: TRBV9

CDR3: CASSSTSGRYEQYF
DNA: TGTGCCAGCAGCTCGACTAGCGGTCGTTACGAGCAGTACTTC
D: TRBD2
size: many
J: TRBJ2-7
V: TRBV11-2

CDR3: CASSQGLAGEGDTQYF
DNA: TGTGCCAGTAGTCAAGGACTAGCGGGAGAAGGAGATACGCAGTATTTT
D: TRBD2
size: many
J: TRBJ2-3
V: TRBV19

CDR3: CASSSTPGEALEQFF
DNA: TGCGCCAGCAGCTCTACACCAGGGGAGGCTCTTGAGCAGTTCTTC
D: NA
size: many
J: TRBJ2-1
V: TRBV5-1

CDR3: CSVQGTSGRAWSYNEQFF
DNA: TGCAGCGTTCAAGGGACTAGCGGGAGGGCCTGGTCCTACAATGAGCAGTTCTTC
D: TRBD2
size: many
J: TRBJ2-1
V: TRBV29-1

CDR3: CSARKDENQYF
DNA: TGCAGTGCTAGAAAGGATGAGAATCAGTACTTC
D: NA
size: NA
J: TRBJ2-5
V: TRBV20-1

CDR3: CASSEDYNNEQFF
DNA: TGCGCCAGCAGTGAGGACTACAACAATGAGCAGTTCTTC
D: NA
size: many
J: TRBJ2-1
V: TRBV10-1

CDR3: CASSLEKGGGEGEAFF
DNA: TGCGCCAGCAGCTTGGAAAAAGGGGGCGGAGAGGGTGAAGCTTTCTTT
D: TRBD1
size: NA
J: TRBJ1-1
V: TRBV5-1

CDR3: CASTLQGAGGYTF
DNA: TGTGCCAGCACCTTACAGGGGGCCGGTGGCTACACCTTC
D: TRBD1
size: NA
J: TRBJ1-2
V: TRBV25-1

CDR3: CSASGPETQYF
DNA: TGCAGTGCTAGCGGACCGGAGACCCAGTACTTC
D: NA
size: many
J: TRBJ2-5
V: TRBV20-1

CDR3: CASNLIVPTGELFF
DNA: TGTGCCAGCAATTTAATCGTCCCCACCGGGGAGCTGTTTTTT
D: NA
size: NA
J: TRBJ2-2
V: TRBV27

CDR3: CASSMGVGSDEKLFF
DNA: TGTGCCAGTAGTATGGGGGTTGGAAGCGACGAAAAACTGTTTTTT
D: NA
size: many
J: TRBJ1-4
V: TRBV19

CDR3: CSARNRGRAGDEQFF
DNA: TGCAGTGCTAGAAACCGCGGGAGGGCCGGGGATGAGCAGTTCTTC
D: TRBD2
size: many
J: TRBJ2-1
V: TRBV20-1

CDR3: CASSSGGNYEQYF
DNA: TGTGCCAGCAGCTCTGGAGGAAACTACGAGCAGTACTTC
D: NA
size: many
J: TRBJ2-7
V: TRBV11-3

CDR3: CASSPLPTVESETQYF
DNA: TGTGCCAGCTCACCCCTCCCGACAGTGGAGTCAGAGACCCAGTACTTC
D: NA
size: few
J: TRBJ2-5
V: TRBV18

CDR3: CASSLTAEVYGYTF
DNA: TGTGCCAGCAGTTTAACCGCCGAAGTCTATGGCTACACCTTC
D: NA
size: NA
J: TRBJ1-2
V: TRBV28

CDR3: CASSVRYGETQYF
DNA: TGCGCCAGCAGTGTTAGGTACGGAGAGACCCAGTACTTC
D: NA
size: many
J: TRBJ2-5
V: TRBV10-2

CDR3: CASRAGLTGFHGYTF
DNA: TGTGCCAGCAGGGCGGGTCTGACAGGATTCCATGGCTACACCTTC
D: NA
size: many
J: TRBJ1-2
V: TRBV6-5

CDR3: CASSLGGGRARETQYF
DNA: TGTGCCAGCAGCTTAGGGGGAGGCAGGGCGAGGGAGACCCAGTACTTC
D: NA
size: many
J: TRBJ2-5
V: TRBV7-2

CDR3: CASIRTENTEAFF
DNA: TGTGCCAGCATCCGGACAGAGAACACTGAAGCTTTCTTT
D: NA
size: NA
J: TRBJ1-1
V: TRBV7-9

CDR3: CSALGAYGYTF
DNA: TGCAGTGCGCTAGGAGCCTATGGCTACACCTTC
D: NA
size: NA
J: TRBJ1-2
V: TRBV20-1

CDR3: CASSLVGGSAATNEKLFF
DNA: TGTGCCAGCAGCTTAGTCGGGGGGTCAGCCGCAACTAATGAAAAACTGTTTTTT
D: NA
size: many
J: TRBJ1-4
V: TRBV11-2

CDR3: CASSQVLPSDEQFF
DNA: TGCGCCAGCAGCCAAGTTCTACCCTCGGATGAGCAGTTCTTC
D: NA
size: many
J: TRBJ2-1
V: TRBV4-3

CDR3: CASSASPGQLYEQYF
DNA: TGTGCCAGCAGCGCATCCCCAGGGCAGCTCTACGAGCAGTACTTC
D: NA
size: many
J: TRBJ2-7
V: TRBV11-2

CDR3: CASSFGQKAFF
DNA: TGTGCCAGCAGTTTCGGGCAGAAAGCTTTCTTT
D: NA
size: NA
J: TRBJ1-1
V: TRBV6-1